The clone carrying this T cell receptor beta chain was counted once. Random hexamers primed reverse transcription of about 0.45 to 1 ug RNA. Via MiXCR, TCRdb re-called the immunoSEQ multiplex PCR reads, giving one row per CDR3 protein. The sample yields about 120,000 distinct CDR3 sequences, roughly 91% seen once. This entry is derived from a study of CD8 T cells in Susac syndrome. Controls comprised healthy donors matched for age and sex. TEMRA cells underwent FACS enrichment and CD8+ and CD4+ T cells underwent negative isolation. The sample was CD4+ T cells from PBMCs. This clonotype was obtained from a human donor in good health.

Here the CDR3 DNA reads TGCGCCAGCAGCCAGTCGGGACAGGGGGCCGGCACTGAAGCTTTCTTT. It encodes CASSQSGQGAGTEAFF. The chain employs TRBV5-1 and TRBJ1-1; 12 bases align to TRBD1. The germline V gene has CDR1 SGHRS and CDR2 YFSETQ. The V and J ends lost 4 bases and 4 bases, in that order; junction bases with no gene match: 8. The CDR3 covers 16 residues.